Below, 2 T cell receptor beta chains from the same sample are listed, as sequenced in a study of early T cells in non-severe SARS-CoV-2 infection. In TCRdb, the 5' RACE reads were re-called with MiXCR into one record per CDR3 protein. Here the sample spans tens of thousands of distinct CDR3 sequences, around 13% being singletons. Sequencing used whole blood. These TCRs come from an adult who was a healthcare worker with PCR-confirmed SARS-CoV-2 infection or an uninfected control (not recorded which).

In its sample, this clonotype was seen a few times. As the CDR3 is not closed by the conserved phenylalanine or tryptophan, this likely results from a read error. The DNA of the CDR3 is TGCAGCGTTGAAGATCTCGAGGGAGAAAGTGTGGTAGCTTTCTCT. Translating it yields CSVEDLEGESVVAFS. This chain joins TRBV29-1 and TRBJ1-1, with unresolved D. Trimming took 0 bases from V and 10 from J, leaving 21 bases between them. The CDR3 has 15 amino acids. Germline CDR1 reads SQVTM; CDR2 reads ANQGSEA.

This clonotype was found many times. This sequence joins TRBV29-1 and TRBJ2-7; D call uncertain. V shed 4 bases and J shed 0 bases, with 7 bases lying between them. This CDR3 is built from 12 residues. The germline V gene encodes CDR1 SQVTM and CDR2 ANQGSEA. CDR3 loop: CSVVGSSYEQYF. As DNA, the CDR3 is TGCAGCGTTGTGGGTTCCTCCTACGAGCAGTACTTC.